Listed here are 30 T cell receptor beta chains from one sample, sequenced in a study of spatial heterogeneity in lung cancer. Study-level results: Expanded intratumoral alpha and beta TCR counts tracked tumor mutation counts.

These receptors are not linked to any known antigen. The time point denotes: sample taken at primary tumor resection. TCRdb recomputed calls from the 5' RACE reads with MiXCR, one row per CDR3 protein. The profile shows about 9,600 distinct CDR3 sequences, 12% of them singletons. This sample comprised lung tumor tissue, obtained at surgery. Every receptor here comes from a male donor with early-stage non-small cell lung cancer.

Worth noting for this clonotype: This beta chain is a stray read from a library made for alpha chains; its abundance is not meaningful. The chain combines TRBV20-1 with TRBJ1-4, with D possibly TRBD1 on 5 matching bases. This CDR3 is built from 16 residues. V dropped 1 base and J dropped 5 bases, with 17 bases sitting between them. Germline CDR1 and CDR2: DFQATT and SNEGSKA (reference sequence). CDR3 sequence reads: CSARGEWGEENEKLFF. The CDR3 bases are TGCAGTGCTAGAGGAGAGTGGGGCGAAGAAAATGAAAAACTGTTTTTT.

This clonotype is categorized as medium-sized. This beta chain is a stray sequence in a library constructed for alpha chains; its clone size is not meaningful. This chain joins TRBV6-1 and TRBJ2-2, with 10 bases aligning to TRBD2. After removal of 6 bases from V and 7 bases from J, the junction contained 8 bases not matched to a gene. This CDR3 has 15 amino acids. Germline V CDR1 and CDR2: MNHNS, SASEGT. CDR3 bases: TGTGCCAGCAGGCCCCCTAGCGGGAGTATCGGGGAGCTGTTTTTT. This sequence encodes CASRPPSGSIGELFF.

This clonotype occurred many times. The size of this beta chain means little, since it is a stray read in a library made for alpha chains. The gene calls are TRBV20-1 and TRBJ2-1; a weak D match, TRBD2 (5 bases). Trimming stripped 1 base from V and 2 bases from J, with 15 bases between. The CDR3 has 16 amino acids. CDR1 and CDR2 from the germline V gene are DFQATT and SNEGSKA (reference sequence). The CDR3 loop reads CSARAIRDYTYNEQFF. The CDR3 DNA follows: TGCAGTGCTAGAGCGATTCGGGATTATACCTACAATGAGCAGTTCTTC.

This clonotype was counted ten times or more. This beta chain is an off-target read within a library intended for alpha chains, so its frequency means little. The V and J genes are TRBV10-3 and TRBJ2-2, with 7 positions matching TRBD1. There are 15 residues in the CDR3. Looked up from germline, CDR1 is ENHRY and CDR2 is SYGVKD. The trim removed 5 bases at V and 0 bases at J, leaving 3 bases unmatched. CDR3 DNA: TGTGCCATCAGTCTACAGGGGCCGAACACCGGGGAGCTGTTTTTT. This codes for CAISLQGPNTGELFF.

The sample holds many counts of this clonotype. This beta chain turned up in a library designed for alpha chains; as an off-target read, its abundance says little. This chain links TRBV2 with TRBJ1-6; D gene ambiguous. The germline V gene has CDR1 SNHLY and CDR2 FYNNEI. The CDR3 extends over 13 amino acids. Between the trimmed V and J ends, which lost 1 base and 9 bases, there was a span of 7 bases. CDR3 in amino acids: CASSEDARSPLHF. CDR3 DNA sequence: TGTGCCAGCAGTGAAGACGCCCGTTCACCCCTCCACTTT.

This clonotype was seen at least ten times. The library was designed around alpha chains, so this beta chain is a stray read whose abundance carries little weight. This chain links TRBV5-1 with TRBJ1-2; TRBD1 matches at 8 bases. The germline V gene has CDR1 SGHRS and CDR2 YFSETQ. The CDR3 is made up of 14 amino acids. The trim removed 4 bases at V and 5 bases at J, leaving 7 bases unmatched. CDR3 bases: TGCGCCAGCAGCGCCGACAGGGGCCGGTATGGCTACACCTTC. Protein sequence: CASSADRGRYGYTF.

Only one count was recorded for this clonotype. This beta chain came through as a stray read in a library set up for alpha chains, and its size says little. The CDR3 DNA reads TGTGCCAGCCTGGCTGGCCTAGCGCAATACAATGAGCAGTTCTTC. It translates to CASLAGLAQYNEQFF. The rearrangement links TRBV11-1 to TRBJ2-1, with D possibly being TRBD2 (6 bases). V was clipped by 8 bases and J by 4 bases, with 18 bases between them. This CDR3 comprises 15 residues. Germline CDR1 is SGHAT and CDR2 is FQDESV (reference sequence). Supplemented by reference TRBV11-1 and TRBJ2-1, the full variable domain reads EAEVAQSPRYKITEKSQAVAFWCDPISGHATLYWYRQILGQGPELLVQFQDESVVDDSQLPKDRFSAERLKGVDSTLKIQPAELGDSAMYLCASLAGLAQYNEQFFGPGTRLTVL.

This clonotype qualifies as medium-sized. This beta chain lies outside the target of a library built for alpha chains; its clone size means little. The CDR3 bases are TGTGCCAGCTCACCGGATAGCGGGAGCTATGAGCAGTTCTTC. It encodes CASSPDSGSYEQFF. The chain joins TRBV18 to TRBJ2-1, with TRBD2 matching 9 bases. The germline CDR1 and CDR2 sequences are KGHSH and LQKENI. CDR3 length: 14 amino acids. Trimming at V came to 3 bases and at J to 8 bases, leaving 5 bases not matched to a gene.

Concerning this clonotype: This beta chain lies outside the target of a library built for alpha chains; its clone size means little. The J gene is TRBJ2-3, the V gene TRBV30; 9 bases align to TRBD2. The CDR3 is made up of 16 amino acids. Looked up from germline, CDR1 is GTSNPN and CDR2 is SVGIG (reference sequence). The V and J ends lost 3 bases and 0 bases, in that order; junction bases with no gene match: 7. The CDR3: CAWSVGLASSTDTQYF. CDR3 DNA sequence: TGTGCCTGGAGCGTAGGACTAGCGTCTAGCACAGATACGCAGTATTTT.

Within the sample, this clonotype is medium-sized. Within a library made for alpha chains, this beta chain is off target, and its count is uninformative. This sequence joins TRBV5-1 and TRBJ2-7, with no clear D. V lost 0 bases to trimming and J lost 3 bases, with 10 bases between them. CDR1 is SGHRS, CDR2 YFSETQ, per germline. This CDR3 is 14 amino acids long. The DNA for the CDR3 is TGCGCCAGCAGCTTGGACGGAAGTTACTACGAGCAGTACTTC. It specifies CASSLDGSYYEQYF.

This clonotype was detected many times. This beta chain appears as a stray read in a library generated for alpha chains; its size is not informative. CDR3 region: CASSWTSGSGETQYF. The CDR3 DNA is TGCGCCAGCAGCTGGACTAGCGGGAGCGGCGAGACCCAGTACTTC. The rearrangement links TRBV5-1 to TRBJ2-5; TRBD2 aligns across 13 bases. V lost 3 bases, J lost 5 bases, and 4 bases stayed unmatched. This CDR3 comprises 15 residues. Germline V lookup: CDR1 SGHRS, CDR2 YFSETQ.

This clonotype was counted at least ten times. This beta chain appears as a stray read in a library generated for alpha chains; its size is not informative. This chain connects TRBV12-3 or TRBV12-4 to TRBJ2-7; 12 positions agree with TRBD2. The CDR3 consists of 19 residues. V was clipped by 6 bases and J by 5 bases; unmatched bases: 20. The CDR3 coding sequence is TGTGCCAGCAGACCAACCGCGGGACTAGCGGGTTTCCACGTCGACGAGCAGTACTTC. Translation gives CASRPTAGLAGFHVDEQYF.

This clonotype has ten or more counts. The library was built for alpha chains, so this beta chain is an off-target read and its size means little. The chain combines TRBV29-1 with TRBJ1-2; TRBD1 agrees at 8 bases. The CDR3 is made up of 13 amino acids. V lost 6 bases, J lost 4 bases, and 7 bases stayed unmatched. Germline CDR1 and CDR2: SQVTM and ANQGSEA. The CDR3 sequence: CSVGQGLGYGYTF. CDR3 coding DNA: TGCAGCGTCGGACAGGGCCTTGGCTATGGCTACACCTTC.

In this sample, this clonotype is medium-sized. Being off target in a library aimed at alpha chains, this beta chain has a size of little meaning. The chain employs TRBV5-1 and TRBJ2-5; a possible D gene is TRBD2 (5 bases). The CDR3 runs to 16 residues. Germline V gene sequence: CDR1 SGHRS, CDR2 YFSETQ. Trimming stripped 4 bases from V and 2 bases from J, with 18 bases between. The CDR3 region is CASSRGPAEHQETQYF. DNA for the CDR3: TGCGCCAGCAGCCGCGGGCCAGCGGAGCATCAAGAGACCCAGTACTTC.

This clonotype was found many times. A library prepared for alpha chains yielded this beta chain as an off-target read; its size is of little meaning. The chain joins TRBV2 to TRBJ1-2; TRBD1 is a possible D gene (5 bases). Deletions cut 4 bases from V and 2 bases from J, with 11 bases between. Germline CDR1 and CDR2: SNHLY and FYNNEI. This CDR3 is 14 amino acids long. The CDR3 region is CASSVARDNYGYTF. The CDR3 DNA reads as TGTGCCAGCAGTGTCGCCAGGGACAACTATGGCTACACCTTC. Drawing the rest from reference TRBV2 and TRBJ1-2, the complete variable domain is EPEVTQTPSHQVTQMGQEVILRCVPISNHLYFYWYRQILGQKVEFLVSFYNNEISEKSEIFDDQFSVERPDGSNFTLKIRSTKLEDSAMYFCASSVARDNYGYTFGSGTRLTVV.

This clonotype has at least ten counts. In a library made to pick up alpha chains, this beta chain is a stray read with a size that means little. V gene TRBV20-1 combines with J gene TRBJ2-3, with D perhaps matching TRBD2 (6 bases). Germline V gene sequence: CDR1 DFQATT, CDR2 SNEGSKA (reference sequence). V was clipped by 5 bases and J by 3 bases, with 15 bases between them. The CDR3 sequence is 14 residues long. The CDR3 reads CSALHVGGTDTQYF. CDR3 bases: TGCAGTGCTCTACACGTGGGGGGTACAGATACGCAGTATTTT.

This clonotype is termed medium-sized (0.01 to 0.1%). A library made for alpha chains picked up this beta chain off target, so its size means little. This chain connects TRBV20-1 to TRBJ2-1; 8 bases map to TRBD2. Germline V gene sequence: CDR1 DFQATT, CDR2 SNEGSKA (reference sequence). This CDR3 has 13 residues. The CDR3 DNA is TGCAGCCCTAGGCGGGAGGCGATCAATGAGCAGTTCTTC. Translating gives CSPRREAINEQFF.

This clonotype was picked up many times. The library was prepared for alpha chains; this beta chain is a stray read, so its frequency means little. This chain joins TRBV7-2 and TRBJ2-5; weak D call: TRBD2 (5 bases). Germline V gene lookup returns CDR1 SGHTA and CDR2 FQGNSA. This CDR3 contains 13 residues. V was trimmed by 1 base and J by 2 bases, leaving 5 bases between them. The CDR3 spells CASSLERQETQYF. The CDR3 DNA reads TGTGCCAGCAGCTTAGAGCGGCAAGAGACCCAGTACTTC.

At least ten counts were recorded for this clonotype. This beta chain appears as a stray read in a library generated for alpha chains; its size is not informative. This chain uses TRBV6-2 or TRBV6-3 with TRBJ1-2; perhaps TRBD1 as D (5 bases). Germline lookup yields CDR1 MNHEY and CDR2 SVGEGT. V was shortened by 4 bases and J by 3 bases, with 18 bases between the two germline ends. This CDR3 comprises 16 residues. In nucleotides, the CDR3 is TGTGCCAGCAGTTCCGGGGCTCGTCGGGGAGACTATGGCTACACCTTC. This sequence encodes CASSSGARRGDYGYTF.

This clonotype was counted at least ten times. This beta chain came through as a stray read in a library set up for alpha chains, and its size says little. For the CDR3, the DNA is TGTGCCAGCAGCTCGGACAGGAAGTATGGCTACACCTTC. Its translation is CASSSDRKYGYTF. This chain uses TRBV6-5 with TRBJ1-2; 7 positions agree with TRBD1. Trimming removed 6 bases from V and 5 bases from J; junction bases left unmatched: 6. CDR3 size: 13 residues. Germline CDR1 and CDR2: MNHEY and SVGAGI.

Ten or more counts support this clonotype. Little can be read into the size of this beta chain, an off-target read in a library designed for alpha chains. The chain couples TRBV20-1 to TRBJ1-1; D gene uncertain. This CDR3 is built from 14 residues. Trimming cost V 3 bases and J 4 bases, with 15 bases left between them. Germline-derived CDR1 and CDR2 are DFQATT and SNEGSKA (reference sequence). The CDR3 nucleotides are TGCAGTGCTAGCCCCCCTGGACGGGGCACTGAAGCTTTCTTT. Amino acids: CSASPPGRGTEAFF.

This clonotype was recorded at least ten times. This beta chain came through as a stray read in a library set up for alpha chains, and its size says little. The rearrangement uses TRBV6-2 or TRBV6-3 and TRBJ1-1; weak D call: TRBD1 (5 bases). Germline V gives CDR1 MNHEY, CDR2 SVGEGT. Trimming took 10 bases from V and 8 from J, leaving 26 bases between them. The CDR3 runs 15 residues. Here the CDR3 DNA reads TGTGCCACCGGATACTGGGGGACCATGATCATAGAAGCTTTCTTT. Protein sequence: CATGYWGTMIIEAFF.

This clonotype is termed medium-sized. Because the library targeted alpha chains, this beta chain is an off-target read whose size means little. This chain links TRBV4-1 with TRBJ2-7; D may match TRBD1 or TRBD2 (5 bases each). Germline V gives CDR1 MGHRA, CDR2 YSYEKL. Trimming removed 4 bases at V and 0 bases at J, with 7 bases between. The CDR3 sequence is 13 residues long. This CDR3 reads CASSPGPSYEQYF. The DNA for the CDR3 is TGCGCCAGCAGCCCGGGGCCCTCCTACGAGCAGTACTTC.

Comments on this clonotype: A library made for alpha chains picked up this beta chain off target, so its size means little. This rearrangement joins TRBV12-3 or TRBV12-4 to TRBJ2-1; 8 bases are a match to TRBD2. V shed 3 bases and J 7 bases; nucleotides not matched to a gene: 11. The CDR3 totals 16 residues. CDR3 bases: TGTGCCAGCAGTTTGGGCGGGGGGTTACTTAGGAATGAGCAGTTCTTC. Amino acids: CASSLGGGLLRNEQFF.

In its sample, this clonotype was seen many times. Because the library targeted alpha chains, this beta chain is an off-target read whose size means little. This rearrangement joins TRBV10-2 to TRBJ2-1; D is uncertain. V was shortened by 2 bases and J by 3 bases, with 11 bases between the two germline ends. Germline assignment: CDR1 WSHSY and CDR2 SAAADI. The CDR3 is 15 amino acids. Written as DNA, the CDR3 is TGCGCCAGCAGTGAGGTTTTGGGAAACTACAATGAGCAGTTCTTC. Residues: CASSEVLGNYNEQFF.

In its sample, this clonotype is medium-sized. This beta chain is a stray read from a library made for alpha chains; its abundance is not meaningful. The CDR3 DNA sequence: TGCAGCGTTGACGGACAGGAGAACACCGGGGAGCTGTTTTTT. Protein product: CSVDGQENTGELFF. This chain links TRBV29-1 with TRBJ2-2; TRBD1 aligns across 7 bases. Germline values: CDR1 SQVTM, CDR2 ANQGSEA. The CDR3 spans 14 residues. V trimming: 3 bases; J trimming: 1 base; junction bases outside the gene matches: 2.

In this sample, this clonotype turned up many times. A library prepared for alpha chains yielded this beta chain as an off-target read; its size is of little meaning. V gene TRBV28 combines with J gene TRBJ2-7; 9 bases are a match to TRBD1. The CDR3 has 16 amino acids. Trimming cost V 5 bases and J 1 base; bases outside gene matches: 9. Germline CDR1 is MDHEN and CDR2 is SYDVKM. The chain's CDR3 is CASSPWDRAKSYEQYF. CDR3 coding DNA: TGTGCCAGCAGTCCCTGGGACAGGGCGAAATCCTACGAGCAGTACTTC.

At least ten counts were recorded for this clonotype. Because this beta chain is a stray read in a library intended to capture alpha chains, its abundance should not be given much weight. V gene TRBV20-1 combines with J gene TRBJ1-1; a weak D match, TRBD1 (5 bases). Deletions cut 1 base from V and 4 bases from J, with 13 bases between. The CDR3 extends over 14 amino acids. Germline V gene data show CDR1 as DFQATT and CDR2 as SNEGSKA (reference sequence). CDR3 coding DNA: TGCAGTGCTAGAGTCGGCCCAGGGATCACTGAAGCTTTCTTT. Residues: CSARVGPGITEAFF.

In its sample, this clonotype was seen many times. Because the library targeted alpha chains, this beta chain is an off-target read whose size means little. The V gene is TRBV6-1, the J gene TRBJ2-2; 12 bases are a match to TRBD1. CDR3 length: 15 residues. CDR1 MNHNS and CDR2 SASEGT come from the germline V gene. Trimming took 7 bases from V and 7 from J; bases not matched to a gene: 7. The chain's CDR3 is CASIWDRGLVGELFF. DNA for the CDR3: TGTGCCAGCATTTGGGACAGGGGGCTGGTCGGGGAGCTGTTTTTT.

This clonotype was detected many times. As an off-target read in a library built for alpha chains, this beta chain has a frequency of little significance. This chain connects TRBV27 to TRBJ1-1; D call uncertain. In germline, CDR1 is MNHEY, CDR2 SMNVEV (reference sequence). The V and J ends lost 7 bases and 7 bases respectively, with 16 bases between them. The CDR3 extends over 13 amino acids. The CDR3 is CASTPLGTDEAFF. CDR3 nucleotide sequence: TGTGCCAGCACCCCCCTCGGAACAGATGAAGCTTTCTTT.